The T cell receptor beta chain under discussion was sequenced for a study of blood T cell repertoires in COVID-19. About the study: The samples span acute and convalescent COVID-19 from the United States, Italy and Spain.

Some clones are missing from TCRdb's copy, which holds only in-frame ones; the method was immunoSEQ multiplex PCR. Of approximately 350,000 clones listed, 75% to 90% were seen once; the top ten hold 1%. CDR1 SEHNR and CDR2 FQNEAQ come from the germline V gene (reference sequence). Germline trimming cut 2 bases from V and 2 bases from J; bases unmatched to any gene: 6. CDR3 length: 16 amino acids. For recovered donors of Cohort 3, there were two negative PCRs, clearance, or symptom resolution. The origin of this receptor is a man between 18 and 35 years old who had recovered from COVID-19. The sequencing input was PBMCs or T cells enriched from blood (not recorded which). The rearrangement joins TRBV7-9 to TRBJ2-1; 7 positions agree with TRBD1. CDR3 in amino acids: CASSLKGASTYNEQFF. CDR3 nucleotide sequence: TGTGCCAGCAGCTTAAAGGGGGCGAGTACCTACAATGAGCAGTTCTTC.